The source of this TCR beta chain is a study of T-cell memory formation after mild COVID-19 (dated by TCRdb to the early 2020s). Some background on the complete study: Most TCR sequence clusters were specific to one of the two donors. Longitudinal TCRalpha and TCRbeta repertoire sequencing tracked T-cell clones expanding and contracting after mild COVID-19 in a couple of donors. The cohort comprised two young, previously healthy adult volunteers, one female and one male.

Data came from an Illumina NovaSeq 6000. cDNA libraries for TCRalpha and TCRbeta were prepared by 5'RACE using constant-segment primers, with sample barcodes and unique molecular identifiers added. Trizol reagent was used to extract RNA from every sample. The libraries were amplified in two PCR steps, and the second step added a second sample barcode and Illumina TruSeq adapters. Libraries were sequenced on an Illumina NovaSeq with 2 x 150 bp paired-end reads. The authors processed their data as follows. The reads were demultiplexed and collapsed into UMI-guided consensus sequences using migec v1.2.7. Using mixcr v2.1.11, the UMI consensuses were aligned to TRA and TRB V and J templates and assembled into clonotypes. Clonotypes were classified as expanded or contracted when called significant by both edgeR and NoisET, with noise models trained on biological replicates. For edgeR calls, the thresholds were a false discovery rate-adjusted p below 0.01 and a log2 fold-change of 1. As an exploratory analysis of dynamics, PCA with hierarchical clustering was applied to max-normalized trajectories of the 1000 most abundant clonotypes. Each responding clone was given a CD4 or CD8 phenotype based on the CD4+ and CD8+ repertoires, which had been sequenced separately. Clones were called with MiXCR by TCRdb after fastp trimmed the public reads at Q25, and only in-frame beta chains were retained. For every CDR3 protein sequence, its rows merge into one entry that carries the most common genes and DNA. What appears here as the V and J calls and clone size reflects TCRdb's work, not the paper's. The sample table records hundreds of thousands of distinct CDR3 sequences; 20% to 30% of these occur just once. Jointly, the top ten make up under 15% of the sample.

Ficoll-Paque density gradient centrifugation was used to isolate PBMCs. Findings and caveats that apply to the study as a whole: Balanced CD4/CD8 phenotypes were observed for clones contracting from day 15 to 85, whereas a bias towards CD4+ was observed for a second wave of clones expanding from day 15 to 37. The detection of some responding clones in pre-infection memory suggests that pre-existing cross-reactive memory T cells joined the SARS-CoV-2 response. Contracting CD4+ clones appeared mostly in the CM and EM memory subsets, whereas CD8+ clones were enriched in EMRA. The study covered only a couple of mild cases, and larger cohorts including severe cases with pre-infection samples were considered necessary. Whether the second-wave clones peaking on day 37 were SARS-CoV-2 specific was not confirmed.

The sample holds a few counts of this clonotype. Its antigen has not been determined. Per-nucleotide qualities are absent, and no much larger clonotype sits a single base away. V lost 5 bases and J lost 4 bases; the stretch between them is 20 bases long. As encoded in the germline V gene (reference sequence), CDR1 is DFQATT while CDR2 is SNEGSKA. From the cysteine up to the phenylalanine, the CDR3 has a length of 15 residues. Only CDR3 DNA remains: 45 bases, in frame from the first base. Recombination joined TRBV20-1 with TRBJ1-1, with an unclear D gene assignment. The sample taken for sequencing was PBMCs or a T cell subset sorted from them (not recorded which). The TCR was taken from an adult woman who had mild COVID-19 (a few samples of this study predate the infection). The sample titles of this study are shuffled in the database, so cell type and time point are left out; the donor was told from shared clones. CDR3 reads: CSALDRPGWGTEAFF. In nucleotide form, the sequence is TGCAGTGCTTTGGACCGGCCCGGTTGGGGCACTGAAGCTTTCTTT.